This passage covers 20 T cell receptor beta chains from one sample sequenced in a study of beta chain features in type 1 diabetes (dated by TCRdb to 2016 to 2018). The library was built by means of the immunoSEQ multiplex PCR assay. The entire isolated RNA was reverse transcribed using the High Capacity cDNA Reverse Transcription Kit, and thus expressed TCRB transcripts were sequenced. Drawn from immuneACCESS, this table holds only the in-frame rearrangements with V and J called that TCRdb kept. Clones are partly lost; checked studies trace under half to an unresolved V gene and leave the rest unexplained. The sample profile shows approximately 470,000 clones; about 32% of them were found once. The ten largest clones add up to 0.065% of the sample. The material sequenced was naive CD4+ T cells from blood. What this sample's cell subset or site label stands for: true naive CD4+ T cells. These receptor sequences come from a man between 18 and 29 years old in good health.

This clone turned up a few times. The chain couples TRBV30 to TRBJ1-2, with 9 bases matching TRBD1. Trimming took 1 base from V and 7 from J; bases not matched to a gene: 7. This CDR3 spans 14 amino acids. Germline values: CDR1 GTSNPN, CDR2 SVGIG (reference sequence). CDR3 in DNA: TGTGCCTGGAGTGGCTGGACAGGGGACCCTGGCTACACCTTC. As protein: CAWSGWTGDPGYTF.

This chain connects TRBV28 to TRBJ2-7; D possibly corresponds to TRBD2 (5 bases). The CDR3 totals 12 residues. V dropped 8 bases and J dropped 3 bases, with 11 bases sitting between them. Germline V gene lookup returns CDR1 MDHEN and CDR2 SYDVKM. The CDR3 is CASRTFNYEQYF. CDR3 nucleotides: TGTGCCAGCCGGACTTTCAACTACGAGCAGTACTTC. Filled out from reference TRBV28 and TRBJ2-7, the complete variable domain reads DVKVTQSSRYLVKRTGEKVFLECVQDMDHENMFWYRQDPGLGLRLIYFSYDVKMKEKGDIPEGYSVSREKKERFSLILESASTNQTSMYLCASRTFNYEQYFGPGTRLTVT.

The chain carries TRBV27 and TRBJ2-3; D not certain. This CDR3 spans 13 amino acids. CDR1 is MNHEY and CDR2 is SMNVEV in the germline V gene (reference sequence). V was pared by 2 bases and J by 7 bases, with 10 bases between. DNA for the CDR3: TGTGCCAGCAGTTTAATCGCGCGCTATACGCAGTATTTT. Its protein is CASSLIARYTQYF.

This clone has just a few counts. The chain has TRBV7-2 and TRBJ2-7, with D tentatively TRBD1 (6 bases). The CDR3 runs to 13 residues. The ends were cut back, 4 bases at V and 7 bases at J, with 14 bases in the middle. CDR1 is SGHTA and CDR2 is FQGNSA in the germline V gene. The CDR3 spells CASSSPHREEQYF. The CDR3 bases are TGTGCCAGCAGCTCCCCTCACAGGGAGGAGCAGTACTTC. The whole variable domain, remainder taken from reference TRBV7-2 and TRBJ2-7, is GAGVSQSPSNKVTEKGKDVELRCDPISGHTALYWYRQSLGQGLEFLIYFQGNSAPDKSGLPSDRFSAERTGGSVSTLTIQRTQQEDSAVYLCASSSPHREEQYFGPGTRLTVT.

This chain joins TRBV7-2 and TRBJ2-7; D might be TRBD1 (6 bases). CDR3 size: 14 residues. Trimming pared 2 bases from V and 7 bases from J, leaving 15 bases between. In germline, CDR1 is SGHTA, CDR2 FQGNSA. The CDR3 region has the DNA TGTGCCAGCAGCTTATACAGGGACCTCTTGGAGCAGTACTTC. Its protein is CASSLYRDLLEQYF. Full variable domain (missing parts from reference TRBV7-2 and TRBJ2-7): GAGVSQSPSNKVTEKGKDVELRCDPISGHTALYWYRQSLGQGLEFLIYFQGNSAPDKSGLPSDRFSAERTGGSVSTLTIQRTQQEDSAVYLCASSLYRDLLEQYFGPGTRLTVT.

This chain links TRBV5-6 with TRBJ2-1; no reliable D call. Germline CDR1 is SGHDT and CDR2 is YYEEEE. The V and J ends lost 2 bases and 1 base respectively, with 7 bases between them. There are 14 residues in the CDR3. The CDR3 coding sequence is TGTGCCAGCAGCTTAGGGCAGTCCTACAATGAGCAGTTCTTC. Protein sequence: CASSLGQSYNEQFF. The full variable domain, rest sourced from reference TRBV5-6 and TRBJ2-1, is DAGVTQSPTHLIKTRGQQVTLRCSPKSGHDTVSWYQQALGQGPQFIFQYYEEEERQRGNFPDRFSGHQFPNYSSELNVNALLLGDSALYLCASSLGQSYNEQFFGPGTRLTVL.

This chain uses TRBV7-2 with TRBJ2-2; 11 positions match TRBD2. From germline, CDR1 is SGHTA and CDR2 FQGNSA. The length of the CDR3 is 16 residues. Germline trimming cut 6 bases from V and 5 bases from J; bases unmatched to any gene: 8. The CDR3: CASRGRLAGTTGELFF. The CDR3 DNA sequence: TGTGCCAGCAGGGGTAGACTAGCGGGAACGACCGGGGAGCTGTTTTTT.

On this clone itself: Other DNA sequences of this sample code for an identical CDR3. CDR3 bases: TGTGCCAGCAGCTTAGACAGGACTGAAGCTTTCTTT. Protein sequence: CASSLDRTEAFF. The chain is built from TRBV7-2 and TRBJ1-1; TRBD1 might be the D (5 bases). The CDR3 is 12 amino acids. From germline, CDR1 is SGHTA and CDR2 FQGNSA. Deletions cut 1 base from V and 5 bases from J, with 5 bases between.

The V gene is TRBV7-3, the J gene TRBJ2-7; the match to TRBD2 covers 10 bases. This CDR3 has 15 residues. V shed 2 bases, J shed 5 bases, and the junction held 6 bases outside the gene matches. CDR1 and CDR2 (germline): SGHTA, FQGTGA. Here the CDR3 reads CASSLSASGSHEQYF. The CDR3 nucleotides read TGTGCCAGCAGCTTATCGGCTAGCGGGAGCCACGAGCAGTACTTC.

This chain uses TRBV27 with TRBJ2-1; TRBD1 agrees at 7 bases. The ends lost 3 bases at V and 0 bases at J; junction bases unmatched: 5. CDR3 size: 16 residues. The V gene's germline CDR1 is MNHEY and CDR2 SMNVEV (reference sequence). In DNA form, the CDR3 reads TGTGCCAGCAGTTTCGACAGGGTAGGCTCCTACAATGAGCAGTTCTTC. It translates to CASSFDRVGSYNEQFF.

This clone has only a few counts. The chain recombines TRBV29-1 with TRBJ2-5; no clear D gene. CDR3 length: 13 residues. CDR1 is SQVTM and CDR2 is ANQGSEA in the germline V gene. V gave up 3 bases and J gave up 9 bases, with 17 bases separating them. CDR3: CSVDPAVEKAQYF. CDR3 sequence (DNA): TGCAGCGTTGATCCAGCCGTAGAGAAGGCCCAGTACTTC. The full variable domain, in which reference TRBV29-1 and TRBJ2-5 provide the parts outside the CDR3, is SAVISQKPSRDICQRGTSLTIQCQVDSQVTMMFWYRQQPGQSLTLIATANQGSEATYESGFVIDKFPISRPNLTFSTLTVSNMSPEDSSIYLCSVDPAVEKAQYFGPGTRLLVL.

The chain uses TRBV30 and TRBJ1-5; D possibly corresponds to TRBD1 (5 bases). The V and J ends lost 5 bases and 4 bases respectively, with 18 bases between them. CDR3 length: 15 amino acids. Germline CDR1 reads GTSNPN; CDR2 reads SVGIG (reference sequence). DNA for the CDR3: TGTGCCTGGGCCCGGGGGGACGCCTCTAATCAGCCCCAGCATTTT. This sequence encodes CAWARGDASNQPQHF.

About this clone itself: This specimen includes other DNA sequences encoding the same CDR3. The chain carries TRBV20-1 and TRBJ2-5; D uncertain. Trimming removed 5 bases at V and 2 bases at J, with 3 bases between. Germline V gene data show CDR1 as DFQATT and CDR2 as SNEGSKA (reference sequence). The CDR3 sequence is 10 residues long. The DNA for the CDR3 is TGCAGTGCTCGACAAGAGACCCAGTACTTC. Protein product: CSARQETQYF.

The CDR3 region is CASSPPGQGVPGEQFF. Written as DNA, the CDR3 is TGTGCCAGCTCACCACCGGGACAGGGGGTACCCGGTGAGCAGTTCTTC. The chain combines TRBV18 with TRBJ2-1; TRBD1 agrees at 11 bases. The CDR3 runs 16 residues. CDR1 is KGHSH and CDR2 is LQKENI in the germline V gene. The junction had 7 bases not matched to a gene; V was cut back by 0 bases and J by 9 bases.

The chain has TRBV5-1 and TRBJ2-1; 13 bases match TRBD2. The CDR3 totals 16 residues. CDR1 and CDR2 (germline): SGHRS, YFSETQ. Trimming removed 0 bases from V and 9 bases from J; junction bases left unmatched: 6. In DNA, the CDR3 is TGCGCCAGCAGCTTGGTACTAGCGGGAGGGCATGGTGAGCAGTTCTTC. Translation: CASSLVLAGGHGEQFF.

The sample holds a few counts of this clone. The CDR3 spells CASAVGGAHYEQYF. CDR3 nucleotide sequence: TGTGCCAGCGCCGTCGGGGGAGCCCACTACGAGCAGTACTTC. The chain carries TRBV28 and TRBJ2-7; a possible D gene is TRBD2 (6 bases). Germline CDR1 and CDR2: MDHEN and SYDVKM. The CDR3 is 14 residues long. The V end lost 8 bases, the J end lost 3 bases, and 17 bases lay between the germline ends.

This chain joins TRBV4-2 and TRBJ2-2; 11 nucleotides agree with TRBD2. V shed 0 bases and J 6 bases; nucleotides not matched to a gene: 6. Germline CDR1 LGHNA, CDR2 YNFKEQ. The CDR3 length is 17 residues. The CDR3 DNA reads TGTGCCAGCAGCCAAGAGGTAGCGGGAGGGCCGGCCGGGGAGCTGTTTTTT. Encoded protein: CASSQEVAGGPAGELFF.

The rearrangement uses TRBV5-4 and TRBJ2-7, with D tentatively TRBD2 (6 bases). The CDR3 is 12 residues long. Deletions cut 4 bases from V and 3 bases from J, with 8 bases between. CDR1 and CDR2 from the germline V gene are SGHNT and YYREEE (reference sequence). DNA for the CDR3: TGTGCCAGCAGCGGGGACTTCTACGAGCAGTACTTC. Protein sequence: CASSGDFYEQYF.

The chain has TRBV21-1 and TRBJ2-5; the table assigns TRBD1, which was not confirmed against the DNA. TRBV21-1 is a known pseudogene. The CDR3 length is 11 residues. CDR3 sequence (DNA): TGTGCCAGCAGCTCACAAGAGACCCAGTACTTC. This encodes CASSSQETQYF.

This chain uses TRBV4-3 with TRBJ1-1; D remains ambiguous. Trimming removed 0 bases at V and 3 bases at J, with 8 bases between. Germline assignment: CDR1 LGHNA and CDR2 YSLEER. The CDR3 is made up of 14 amino acids. This chain's CDR3 is CASSQDERYTEAFF. In DNA, the CDR3 is TGCGCCAGCAGCCAAGATGAACGGTACACTGAAGCTTTCTTT.